The 18 T cell receptor beta chains below come from one sample, sequenced in a study of OX40 agonist ivuxolimab in advanced cancers. Profiling relied on immunoSEQ multiplex PCR, and the TCRdb table lists in-frame clones only, not all of them. The data hold 70,000 to 85,000 clones, with 84% observed a single time. Sequencing used CD4+ or CD8+ T cells sorted from blood, obtained in a trial of the OX40 agonist ivuxolimab. Receptor source: an adult with an advanced solid tumor such as melanoma, head and neck, liver or kidney cancer.

The DNA of the CDR3 is TGTGCCAGCTCACCTCCAACAGGGAACCAAAACATTCAGTACTTC. As protein: CASSPPTGNQNIQYF. This chain connects TRBV18 to TRBJ2-4; tentative D call: TRBD1 (6 bases). The CDR3 contains 15 residues. V lost 3 bases, J lost 5 bases, and 14 bases lay in between. Germline V gives CDR1 KGHSH, CDR2 LQKENI.

The genes are TRBV4-2 and TRBJ2-3; D is perhaps TRBD1 or TRBD2 (5 bases each). The CDR3 is made up of 16 amino acids. V was clipped by 3 bases and J by 4 bases, with 17 bases between them. CDR1 is LGHNA, CDR2 YNFKEQ, per germline. DNA for the CDR3: TGTGCCAGCAGCCAGGTCTTGAGGGACGGCGCAGATACGCAGTATTTT. This codes for CASSQVLRDGADTQYF.

V is TRBV9 and J is TRBJ2-5; 13 positions match TRBD2. CDR3 size: 15 residues. V shed 9 bases and J 5 bases; nucleotides not matched to a gene: 10. The germline gives CDR1 SGDLS, CDR2 YYNGEE. The CDR3 region has the DNA TGTGCCACCTCACTAGCGGGGGGGCCGCAGGAGACCCAGTACTTC. Translation: CATSLAGGPQETQYF.

The gene calls are TRBV19 and TRBJ2-7; D unclear. The CDR3 contains 15 residues. Looked up from germline, CDR1 is LNHDA and CDR2 is SQIVND (reference sequence). Trimming shortened V by 4 bases and J by 2 bases, and 15 bases separated the two germline ends. The CDR3 loop reads CASSKTGSKAYEQYF. CDR3 sequence (DNA): TGTGCCAGTAGTAAAACCGGGTCAAAGGCCTACGAGCAGTACTTC.

The chain recombines TRBV7-6 with TRBJ2-2; D is undetermined. The CDR3 is 12 amino acids. V was pared by 1 base and J by 7 bases, with 4 bases between. CDR1 and CDR2 from the germline V gene are SGHVS and FNYEAQ. The CDR3 is CASSLVYGELFF. The CDR3 DNA sequence: TGTGCCAGCAGCTTAGTCTACGGGGAGCTGTTTTTT.

V and J are TRBV9 and TRBJ2-5; perhaps TRBD1 as D (7 bases). V was cut by 3 bases and J by 5 bases, with 17 bases left in between. CDR3 length equals 15 residues. Looked up from germline, CDR1 is SGDLS and CDR2 is YYNGEE. CDR3 DNA sequence: TGTGCCAGCAGCGCGGGGGACAGTCCCTCGGAGACCCAGTACTTC. Its translation is CASSAGDSPSETQYF.

V gene TRBV4-2 combines with J gene TRBJ1-4; D gene unclear. This CDR3 is 13 amino acids long. The germline V and J ends were trimmed by 4 bases and 8 bases, with 11 bases remaining between them. CDR1 LGHNA and CDR2 YNFKEQ come from the germline V gene. The CDR3 is CASSLRLGEKLFF. CDR3 nucleotides: TGTGCCAGCAGCCTGCGGCTGGGAGAAAAACTGTTTTTT.

The genes are TRBV7-2 and TRBJ2-5, with unresolved D. This CDR3 is built from 14 residues. Trimming removed 3 bases at V and 5 bases at J, with 13 bases between. Germline lookup yields CDR1 SGHTA and CDR2 FQGNSA. The CDR3 DNA follows: TGTGCCAGCAGCTTCATAAGGGTGGAGGAGACCCAGTACTTC. Translated, it gives CASSFIRVEETQYF.

The chain joins TRBV9 to TRBJ1-2; D gene ambiguous. Germline V CDR1 and CDR2: SGDLS, YYNGEE. V shed 5 bases and J shed 6 bases, with 14 bases lying between them. This CDR3 comprises 13 residues. The CDR3 nucleotides are TGTGCCAGCAGTTCCCGGAGCGCTCATGGCTACACCTTC. This sequence encodes CASSSRSAHGYTF.

The CDR3 nucleotides read TGCGCCAGCAGCTCGGACTCTCTGCTTAACACCGGGGAGCTGTTTTTT. Protein sequence: CASSSDSLLNTGELFF. This chain links TRBV5-1 with TRBJ2-2; D possibly corresponds to TRBD2 (5 bases). Trimming removed 3 bases at V and 2 bases at J, with 14 bases between. Germline CDR1 SGHRS, CDR2 YFSETQ. The CDR3 has 16 residues.

This chain's CDR3 is CASRRAPDTQYF. The CDR3 DNA reads TGTGCCAGCAGACGCGCCCCGGATACGCAGTATTTT. This chain uses TRBV28 with TRBJ2-3, with no clear D. The germline V and J ends were trimmed by 6 bases and 6 bases, with 10 bases remaining between them. This CDR3 is 12 amino acids long. The germline V gene has CDR1 MDHEN and CDR2 SYDVKM.

The rearrangement uses TRBV19 and TRBJ1-5; D perhaps matches TRBD1 (5 bases). From germline, CDR1 is LNHDA and CDR2 SQIVND (reference sequence). The germline V and J ends were trimmed by 3 bases and 6 bases, with 18 bases remaining between them. CDR3 length: 16 residues. The CDR3 is CASSIRGQGLGQPQHF. CDR3 coding DNA: TGTGCCAGTAGTATCAGAGGGCAGGGTCTCGGTCAGCCCCAGCATTTT.

The rearrangement uses TRBV6-5 and TRBJ2-1, with 7 bases identical to TRBD2. The V gene end was trimmed by 2 bases and the J gene end by 8 bases; junction bases not matched to a gene: 3. Germline V gene lookup returns CDR1 MNHEY and CDR2 SVGAGI. The CDR3 is 13 residues long. CDR3 residues: CASSYRRGYEQFF. CDR3 nucleotides: TGTGCCAGCAGTTACCGGCGGGGGTATGAGCAGTTCTTC.

The chain joins TRBV6-1 to TRBJ1-6; unclear D gene. This CDR3 is 14 amino acids long. Germline V gene lookup returns CDR1 MNHNS and CDR2 SASEGT. The V end lost 3 bases, the J end lost 3 bases, and 6 bases lay between the germline ends. CDR3 in amino acids: CASSEANYNSPLHF. The CDR3 DNA follows: TGTGCCAGCAGTGAGGCGAACTATAATTCACCCCTCCACTTT.

The genes are TRBV28 and TRBJ2-7; TRBD2 matches 12 bases. Germline CDR1 MDHEN, CDR2 SYDVKM. This CDR3 is 16 amino acids long. After removal of 6 bases from V and 4 bases from J, the junction contained 10 bases not matched to a gene. CDR3 protein: CASRITSGGLSYEQYF. Written as DNA, the CDR3 is TGTGCCAGCAGAATAACTAGCGGGGGGCTAAGTTACGAGCAGTACTTC. Combining the CDR3 with reference TRBV28 and TRBJ2-7 gives the whole variable domain DVKVTQSSRYLVKRTGEKVFLECVQDMDHENMFWYRQDPGLGLRLIYFSYDVKMKEKGDIPEGYSVSREKKERFSLILESASTNQTSMYLCASRITSGGLSYEQYFGPGTRLTVT.

The chain has TRBV9 and TRBJ1-3; possibly TRBD1 for D (5 bases). The CDR3 has 15 amino acids. With 4 bases removed from V and 1 base from J, the gap between germline ends came to 12 bases. Germline CDR1 SGDLS, CDR2 YYNGEE. The CDR3 DNA sequence: TGTGCCAGCAGCCCTCCGGGGGTATCTGGAAACACCATATATTTT. It codes for CASSPPGVSGNTIYF. The entire variable domain, with the rest obtained from reference TRBV9 and TRBJ1-3, is as follows: DSGVTQTPKHLITATGQRVTLRCSPRSGDLSVYWYQQSLDQGLQFLIQYYNGEERAKGNILERFSAQQFPDLHSELNLSSLELGDSALYFCASSPPGVSGNTIYFGEGSWLTVV.

This clone was counted once. The chain recombines TRBV29-1 with TRBJ2-3; D is uncertain. This CDR3 contains 14 residues. Trimming took 7 bases from V and 0 from J, leaving 14 bases between them. Germline V CDR1 and CDR2: SQVTM, ANQGSEA. DNA of the CDR3: TGCAGCGCCCGGCGCGGAACCAGCACAGATACGCAGTATTTT. It codes for CSARRGTSTDTQYF.

The chain recombines TRBV7-9 with TRBJ1-4; 7 bases fit TRBD1. CDR1 SEHNR and CDR2 FQNEAQ come from the germline V gene (reference sequence). This CDR3 comprises 14 residues. Trimming cost V 2 bases and J 5 bases; bases outside gene matches: 2. DNA of the CDR3: TGTGCCAGCAGCTTATTACAGGGGAATGAAAAACTGTTTTTT. Encoded protein: CASSLLQGNEKLFF.